Listed below are T cell receptor beta chains from one sample, sequenced in a study of OX40 agonist ivuxolimab in advanced cancers. TCRdb keeps only in-frame clones here, not all; method: immunoSEQ multiplex PCR. The data show 60,000 or so clones, approximately 92% seen once. The source was CD4+ or CD8+ T cells sorted from blood, collected in a trial of the OX40 agonist ivuxolimab. The receptors originated from an adult with an advanced solid tumor such as melanoma, head and neck, liver or kidney cancer. The CDR3 runs from the conserved cysteine through the conserved F or W. A D gene is named only where the DNA matches it firmly. Clone size is stated in some rows and not others, as once, few, many or a class when expanded.

d_gene: TRBD2
abundance: NA
v_gene: TRBV2
j_gene: TRBJ2-7
CDR3nt: TGTGCCACCCAGGGACTAGCGGGAGGGCACGAGCAGTACTTC
CDR3aa: CATQGLAGGHEQYF

d_gene: NA
abundance: NA
v_gene: TRBV7-9
j_gene: TRBJ2-2
CDR3nt: TGTGCCAGCAGGCAGCTAGCCTACGGCCTCACCGGGGAGCTGTTTTTT
CDR3aa: CASRQLAYGLTGELFF

d_gene: NA
abundance: few
v_gene: TRBV5-4
j_gene: TRBJ1-2
CDR3nt: TGTGCCAGCAGCTTGGAACAGGTTAATGGCTACACCTTC
CDR3aa: CASSLEQVNGYTF

d_gene: NA
abundance: few
v_gene: TRBV4-2
j_gene: TRBJ2-2
CDR3nt: TGTGCCAGCAGCCAAGATTGGGGGACACGGAACACCGGGGAGCTGTTTTTT
CDR3aa: CASSQDWGTRNTGELFF

d_gene: NA
abundance: NA
v_gene: TRBV25-1
j_gene: TRBJ1-1
CDR3nt: TGTGCCAGCAGCGACCTCACTGAAGCTTTCTTT
CDR3aa: CASSDLTEAFF

d_gene: TRBD2
abundance: NA
v_gene: TRBV7-9
j_gene: TRBJ2-5
CDR3nt: TGTGCCAGCAGCCCCTATCCCCTAGCGGGAGAACAAGAGACCCAGTACTTC
CDR3aa: CASSPYPLAGEQETQYF

d_gene: NA
abundance: once
v_gene: TRBV7-9
j_gene: TRBJ2-3
CDR3nt: TGTGCCAGCAGCTTAATCCCAGAGGTGGATACGCAGTATTTT
CDR3aa: CASSLIPEVDTQYF

d_gene: NA
abundance: NA
v_gene: TRBV27
j_gene: TRBJ2-7
CDR3nt: TGTGCCAGCAGTTTGAGGACGGGAACCTACGAGCAGTACTTC
CDR3aa: CASSLRTGTYEQYF

d_gene: TRBD1
abundance: NA
v_gene: TRBV6-1
j_gene: TRBJ1-4
CDR3nt: TGTGCCAGCAGTGAATTGGTGGGAGGGGGCGATGAAAAACTGTTTTTT
CDR3aa: CASSELVGGGDEKLFF

d_gene: TRBD1
abundance: NA
v_gene: TRBV5-1
j_gene: TRBJ1-6
CDR3nt: TGCGCCAGCAGCGCCACAGGGGGCTCGGGGTCACCCCTCCACTTT
CDR3aa: CASSATGGSGSPLHF

d_gene: NA
abundance: NA
v_gene: TRBV9
j_gene: TRBJ1-3
CDR3nt: TGTGCCAGCAGCGTATACGGGGCTGGAAACACCATATATTTT
CDR3aa: CASSVYGAGNTIYF

d_gene: TRBD2
abundance: once
v_gene: TRBV25-1
j_gene: TRBJ2-1
CDR3nt: TGTGCCAGCAGTGAGGGACTAGCGGGAGAAGGTGAGCAGTTCTTC
CDR3aa: CASSEGLAGEGEQFF

d_gene: NA
abundance: few
v_gene: TRBV6-1
j_gene: TRBJ2-3
CDR3nt: TGTGCCAGCCGGACGGGAGAAGCAGATACGCAGTATTTT
CDR3aa: CASRTGEADTQYF

d_gene: NA
abundance: NA
v_gene: TRBV7-6
j_gene: TRBJ2-7
CDR3nt: TGTGCCAGCAGCTTAGGCCCGTCTTCCTACGAGCAGTACTTC
CDR3aa: CASSLGPSSYEQYF

d_gene: NA
abundance: NA
v_gene: TRBV7-9
j_gene: TRBJ1-2
CDR3nt: TGTGCCAGCAGCTCCCGGGACTTACATAACTATGGCTACACCTTC
CDR3aa: CASSSRDLHNYGYTF

d_gene: TRBD2
abundance: NA
v_gene: TRBV27
j_gene: TRBJ2-1
CDR3nt: TGTGCCTGCACTAGCGGGAATATAAATGAGCAGTTCTTC
CDR3aa: CACTSGNINEQFF

d_gene: NA
abundance: once
v_gene: TRBV11-1
j_gene: TRBJ1-4
CDR3nt: TGTGCCAGCAGCTTCGGTGGCGAAAAACTGTTTTTT
CDR3aa: CASSFGGEKLFF

d_gene: TRBD1
abundance: once
v_gene: TRBV5-6
j_gene: TRBJ2-7
CDR3nt: TGTGCCAGCAGCTTGGGACAGGGCGGCTACGAGCAGTACTTC
CDR3aa: CASSLGQGGYEQYF

d_gene: NA
abundance: NA
v_gene: TRBV6-1
j_gene: TRBJ1-1
CDR3nt: TGTGCCAGCATTGGGGGGGGCGTAGGGTTCACTGAAGCTTTCTTT
CDR3aa: CASIGGGVGFTEAFF

d_gene: NA
abundance: NA
v_gene: TRBV9
j_gene: TRBJ2-3
CDR3nt: TGTGCCAGCAGCGTAGAGGAGGAGGGGCCTAGCACAGATACGCAGTATTTT
CDR3aa: CASSVEEEGPSTDTQYF

d_gene: NA
abundance: NA
v_gene: TRBV2
j_gene: TRBJ2-1
CDR3nt: TGTGCCAGCAGTGTCGTCACGAACTACAATGAGCAGTTCTTC
CDR3aa: CASSVVTNYNEQFF

d_gene: NA
abundance: NA
v_gene: TRBV6-6
j_gene: TRBJ2-3
CDR3nt: TGTGCCAGCAGACCCGGACGACTTAGCACAGATACGCAGTATTTT
CDR3aa: CASRPGRLSTDTQYF

d_gene: NA
abundance: once
v_gene: TRBV7-2
j_gene: TRBJ2-3
CDR3nt: TGTGCCACCCGGGAGTCTGGCACAGATACGCAGTATTTT
CDR3aa: CATRESGTDTQYF

d_gene: TRBD1
abundance: NA
v_gene: TRBV9
j_gene: TRBJ2-7
CDR3nt: TGTGCCAGCAGCGTGGGGACAGGGCAAATTCCCTACGAGCAGTACTTC
CDR3aa: CASSVGTGQIPYEQYF

d_gene: TRBD1
abundance: NA
v_gene: TRBV6-5
j_gene: TRBJ1-2
CDR3nt: TGTGCCAGCAGTGACGACAGGGCTTGGGGCTACACCTTC
CDR3aa: CASSDDRAWGYTF